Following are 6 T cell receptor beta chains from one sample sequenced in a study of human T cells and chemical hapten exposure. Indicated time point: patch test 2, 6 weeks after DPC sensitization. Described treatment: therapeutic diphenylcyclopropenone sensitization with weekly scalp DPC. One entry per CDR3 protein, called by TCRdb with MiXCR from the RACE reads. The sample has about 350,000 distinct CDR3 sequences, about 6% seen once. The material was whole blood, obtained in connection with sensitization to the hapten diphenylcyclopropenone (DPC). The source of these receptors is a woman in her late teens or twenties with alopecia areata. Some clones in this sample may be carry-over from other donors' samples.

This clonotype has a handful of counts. CDR3 sequence: CSASRNSGANVLTF. DNA of the CDR3: TGCAGTGCTAGTAGGAACTCTGGGGCCAACGTCCTGACTTTC. The chain employs TRBV20-1 and TRBJ2-6, with D hard to call. The germline gives CDR1 DFQATT, CDR2 SNEGSKA (reference sequence). This CDR3 region has 14 residues. The V end lost 3 bases, the J end lost 0 bases, and 6 bases lay between the germline ends.

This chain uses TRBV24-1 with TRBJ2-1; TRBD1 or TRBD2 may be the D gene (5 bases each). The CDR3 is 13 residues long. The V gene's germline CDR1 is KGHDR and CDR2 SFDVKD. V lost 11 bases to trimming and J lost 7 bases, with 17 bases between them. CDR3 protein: CAISTAGGNEQFF. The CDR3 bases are TGTGCCATCTCCACGGCTGGGGGAAATGAGCAGTTCTTC.

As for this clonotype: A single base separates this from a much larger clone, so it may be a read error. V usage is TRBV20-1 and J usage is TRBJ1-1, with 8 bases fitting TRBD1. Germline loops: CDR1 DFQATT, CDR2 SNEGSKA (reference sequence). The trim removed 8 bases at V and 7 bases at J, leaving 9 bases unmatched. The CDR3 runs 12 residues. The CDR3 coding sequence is TGCAGTACGGACAGGGCGGCGGGTGAAGCTTTCTTT. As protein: CSTDRAAGEAFF.

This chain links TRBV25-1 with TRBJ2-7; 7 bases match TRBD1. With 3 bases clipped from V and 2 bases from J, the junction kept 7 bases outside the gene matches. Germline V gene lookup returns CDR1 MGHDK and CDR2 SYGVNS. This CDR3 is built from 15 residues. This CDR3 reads CASSESRQGPYEQYF. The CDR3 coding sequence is TGTGCCAGCAGTGAGTCACGACAGGGACCCTACGAGCAGTACTTC.

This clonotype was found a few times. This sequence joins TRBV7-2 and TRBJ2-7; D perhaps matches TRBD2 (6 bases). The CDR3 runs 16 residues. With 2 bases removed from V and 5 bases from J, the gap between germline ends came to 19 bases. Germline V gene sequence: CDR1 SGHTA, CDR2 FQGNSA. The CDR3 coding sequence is TGTGCCAGCAGCTTAATTTCTGGTCCGCGGGGCGACGAGCAGTACTTC. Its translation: CASSLISGPRGDEQYF.

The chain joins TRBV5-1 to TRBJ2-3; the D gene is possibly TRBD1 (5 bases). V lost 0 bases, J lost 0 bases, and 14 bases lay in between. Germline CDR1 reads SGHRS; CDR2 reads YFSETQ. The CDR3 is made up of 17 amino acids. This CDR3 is CASSLEGRVPSTDTQYF. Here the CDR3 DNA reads TGCGCCAGCAGCTTGGAGGGCAGGGTCCCTAGCACAGATACGCAGTATTTT. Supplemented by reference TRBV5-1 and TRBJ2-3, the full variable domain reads KAGVTQTPRYLIKTRGQQVTLSCSPISGHRSVSWYQQTPGQGLQFLFEYFSETQRNKGNFPGRFSGRQFSNSRSEMNVSTLELGDSALYLCASSLEGRVPSTDTQYFGPGTRLTVL.